Sequencing of this TCR beta chain was carried out in a study of T cell responses to AZD1222 COVID-19 vaccine. Study-wide results and limits: Mapped onto spike, vaccine-associated CD4 TCRs spanned it and were dominant at 160-218 and 743-854.

A note on this clone: Its antigen is not known.

Sequencing used immunoSEQ multiplex PCR; TCRdb keeps in-frame clones, though not all of them. This sample has 200,000 or so clones, with 93% found just once. Germline V gene lookup returns CDR1 SQVTM and CDR2 ANQGSEA. The trim removed 4 bases at V and 5 bases at J, leaving 8 bases unmatched. The CDR3 spans 14 residues. The receptor was derived from an adult who received the AZD1222 COVID-19 vaccine. This chain joins TRBV29-1 and TRBJ2-5, with 9 positions matching TRBD1. The sample was peripheral blood, taken 28 days after the second AZD1222 dose. CDR3 region: CSVGGGQGGETQYF. CDR3 nucleotide sequence: TGCAGCGTTGGCGGGGGACAGGGTGGGGAGACCCAGTACTTC.